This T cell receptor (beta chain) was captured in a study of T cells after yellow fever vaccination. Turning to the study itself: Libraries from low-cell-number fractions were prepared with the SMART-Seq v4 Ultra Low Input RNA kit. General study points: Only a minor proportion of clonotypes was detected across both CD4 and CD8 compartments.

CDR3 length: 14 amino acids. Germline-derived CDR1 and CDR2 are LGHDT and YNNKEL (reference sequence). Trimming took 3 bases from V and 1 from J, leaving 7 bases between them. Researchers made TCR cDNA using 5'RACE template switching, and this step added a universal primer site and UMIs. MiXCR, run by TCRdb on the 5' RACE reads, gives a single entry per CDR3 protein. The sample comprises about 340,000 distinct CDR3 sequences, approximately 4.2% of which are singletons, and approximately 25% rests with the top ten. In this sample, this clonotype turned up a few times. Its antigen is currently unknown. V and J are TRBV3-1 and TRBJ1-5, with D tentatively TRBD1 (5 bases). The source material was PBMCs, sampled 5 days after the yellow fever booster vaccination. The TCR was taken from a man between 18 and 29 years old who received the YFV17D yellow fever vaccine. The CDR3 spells CASSHRASNQPQHF. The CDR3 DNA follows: TGTGCCAGCAGCCACAGGGCCAGCAATCAGCCCCAGCATTTT.